This record covers a single T cell receptor beta chain. The antigen is undetermined. Per germline, CDR1 SGDLS and CDR2 YYNGEE. The ends lost 0 bases at V and 8 bases at J; junction bases unmatched: 7. This CDR3 has 14 amino acids. The sample comes from a study of T cell responses to AZD1222 COVID-19 vaccine. Study-level points and caveats: Scientists sampled the repertoires only once the peak T cell response had passed. With two AZD1222 doses given, Spike-specific TCR breadth and depth both rose. Vaccine-associated CD4 TCRs spanned spike, dominant at 160-218 and 743-854.

Profiling relied on immunoSEQ multiplex PCR, and the TCRdb table lists in-frame clones only, not all of them. The sample lists approximately 130,000 clones, over 75% occurring once. The source of this sequence is an adult who received the MenACWY meningococcal vaccine as a control. The input for sequencing was peripheral blood, taken 28 days after the second dose of the MenACWY control vaccine. The chain links TRBV9 to TRBJ1-2; 7 nucleotides line up with TRBD1. CDR3 in DNA: TGTGCCAGCAGCGTAGGACAGGGACGTCGCGGCTACACCTTC. It encodes CASSVGQGRRGYTF.